What follows are 16 T cell receptor beta chains derived from one specimen sequenced in a study of cytomegalovirus exposure and HLA in healthy donors (dated by TCRdb to about 2017). The method was the immunoSEQ multiplex PCR assay. For the multiplex PCR, a mixture combining 60 forward primers for TCR Vbeta segments and 13 reverse primers for TCR Jbeta segments was used. Sourced from immuneACCESS, this table was stored by TCRdb with only in-frame sequences that have V and J called. A share of the clones is absent; for the studies checked, an unresolved V gene accounts for under half, and the remainder has no known explanation. Present in this sample are around 210,000 clones, around 78% of which were seen just once. Clones ranked in the top ten supply approximately 0.49% of the sample. Sequencing was performed on PBMCs. These receptors were obtained from a boy younger than 18 in good health and CMV-seronegative.

The chain uses TRBV5-4 and TRBJ1-3; D gene ambiguous. Looked up from germline, CDR1 is SGHNT and CDR2 is YYREEE (reference sequence). The CDR3 is 15 residues long. Trimming removed 4 bases from V and 4 bases from J, with 15 bases in between. CDR3 nucleotide sequence: TGTGCCAGCAGCCGAAATCAGCGTAAAGGAAACACCATATATTTT. It translates to CASSRNQRKGNTIYF.

The chain joins TRBV5-1 to TRBJ1-4, with 8 positions matching TRBD1. Per the germline V gene, CDR1 is SGHRS and CDR2 is YFSETQ. After removal of 0 bases from V and 8 bases from J, the junction contained 18 bases not matched to a gene. The CDR3 has 19 amino acids. The CDR3 sequence is CASSLASLSAGQGKEKLFF. CDR3 coding DNA: TGCGCCAGCAGCTTGGCCAGTCTGTCCGCCGGACAGGGTAAAGAAAAACTGTTTTTT.

The chain joins TRBV5-4 to TRBJ2-5; the D gene is possibly TRBD2 (5 bases). The DNA end is a closer match to TRBJ2-7, so the J assignment may be wrong. CDR3 size: 13 residues. Germline V CDR1 and CDR2: SGHNT, YYREEE (reference sequence). The CDR3 nucleotides are TGTGCCAGCAGCCTAGGACTTCCGGACGAGCAGTACTTC. This translates into CASSLGLPDEQYF.

This chain connects TRBV7-9 to TRBJ1-1, with 9 positions matching TRBD1. The CDR3 is made up of 15 amino acids. V lost 5 bases to trimming and J lost 2 bases; unmatched junction nucleotides: 6. Germline V CDR1 and CDR2: SEHNR, FQNEAQ (reference sequence). The CDR3 is CASSGQGIYNTEAFF. As DNA, the CDR3 is TGTGCCAGCAGCGGACAGGGGATTTATAACACTGAAGCTTTCTTT.

The gene calls are TRBV7-6 and TRBJ1-4, with 9 bases that match TRBD1. The CDR3 is 16 amino acids. V trimming: 3 bases; J trimming: 3 bases; junction bases outside the gene matches: 5. From germline, CDR1 is SGHVS and CDR2 FNYEAQ. CDR3 nucleotides: TGTGCCAGCAGCTTGGACAGGGGTGCATCTAATGAAAAACTGTTTTTT. Translated, it gives CASSLDRGASNEKLFF.

The chain uses TRBV11-3 and TRBJ1-1, with TRBD1 matching over 8 bases. Germline V gives CDR1 SGHNT, CDR2 YENEEA. The CDR3 consists of 16 residues. V was clipped by 1 base and J by 6 bases; unmatched bases: 10. In DNA form, the CDR3 reads TGTGCCAGCAGCTTAGGGCAAGGGCAGGGGGCCCCTGAAGCTTTCTTT. Encoded protein: CASSLGQGQGAPEAFF.

This clone was found a few times. The V call is TRBV6-1, the J call TRBJ2-7; D gene uncertain. The germline V and J ends were trimmed by 2 bases and 6 bases, with 11 bases remaining between them. The CDR3 has 13 residues. CDR1 MNHNS and CDR2 SASEGT come from the germline V gene. The CDR3 protein is CASSETRQCEQYF. CDR3 DNA sequence: TGTGCCAGCAGTGAAACACGACAATGCGAGCAGTACTTC.

This clone was observed once. This chain joins TRBV5-4 and TRBJ2-5; no firm D call. This CDR3 spans 15 amino acids. Germline V gene lookup returns CDR1 SGHNT and CDR2 YYREEE (reference sequence). Trimming cost V 2 bases and J 2 bases, with 13 bases left between them. The CDR3 reads CASSFEPADQETQYF. CDR3 nucleotide sequence: TGTGCCAGCAGCTTCGAACCCGCGGATCAAGAGACCCAGTACTTC.

This rearrangement joins TRBV2 to TRBJ2-3; 11 bases are a match to TRBD2. Germline values: CDR1 SNHLY, CDR2 FYNNEI. J was trimmed by 5 bases and V by 11 bases; bases with no gene match: 12. The CDR3 consists of 15 residues. The CDR3 coding sequence is TGTGCCCAGACGATACTAGCGGGGGACATAGATACGCAGTATTTT. It encodes CAQTILAGDIDTQYF.

The V gene is TRBV7-9, the J gene TRBJ1-5; tentative D call: TRBD1 (6 bases). The germline gives CDR1 SEHNR, CDR2 FQNEAQ (reference sequence). This CDR3 has 16 amino acids. V was pared by 1 base and J by 2 bases, with 12 bases between. This CDR3 reads CASSLGTGRGNQPQHF. The CDR3 DNA reads as TGTGCCAGCAGCTTAGGAACAGGGAGAGGCAATCAGCCCCAGCATTTT.

This sequence joins TRBV7-6 and TRBJ1-1; no clear D. Trimming took 8 bases from V and 6 from J, leaving 10 bases between them. CDR1 is SGHVS, CDR2 FNYEAQ, per germline. There are 11 residues in the CDR3. CDR3 in DNA: TGTGCCAGCCTCCGGGGTTCTGAAGCTTTCTTT. Its protein is CASLRGSEAFF.

The chain combines TRBV5-1 with TRBJ1-1; 9 bases are a match to TRBD1. The junction had 4 bases not matched to a gene; V was cut back by 3 bases and J by 1 base. Looked up from germline, CDR1 is SGHRS and CDR2 is YFSETQ. The CDR3 is made up of 15 amino acids. CDR3 sequence reads: CASSSQGAGNTEAFF. Written as DNA, the CDR3 is TGCGCCAGCAGCTCACAGGGGGCGGGGAACACTGAAGCTTTCTTT.

In DNA form, the CDR3 reads TGTGCCTGGAGGGGGACAGATTACAATGAGCAGTTCTTC. Protein sequence: CAWRGTDYNEQFF. The genes are TRBV30 and TRBJ2-1; 7 bases agree with TRBD1. V gave up 3 bases and J gave up 4 bases; unmatched junction bases: 3. CDR3 length equals 13 residues. Germline CDR1 GTSNPN, CDR2 SVGIG (reference sequence).

V and J are TRBV27 and TRBJ1-1, with unresolved D. This CDR3 comprises 16 residues. Trimming removed 0 bases from V and 4 bases from J, with 15 bases in between. Germline CDR1 is MNHEY and CDR2 is SMNVEV (reference sequence). The CDR3 is CASSLSLGSWGTEAFF. In DNA form, the CDR3 reads TGTGCCAGCAGTTTATCCCTGGGGAGCTGGGGCACTGAAGCTTTCTTT.

The rearrangement uses TRBV11-3 and TRBJ1-2; D is perhaps TRBD1 (6 bases). V was trimmed by 0 bases and J by 2 bases, leaving 16 bases between them. This CDR3 contains 17 residues. Germline-derived CDR1 and CDR2 are SGHNT and YENEEA. The CDR3 sequence is CASSLDLMNRANYGYTF. CDR3 coding DNA: TGTGCCAGCAGCTTAGATCTCATGAACAGGGCAAACTATGGCTACACCTTC.

The V gene is TRBV25-1, the J gene TRBJ1-6, with a tentative D call TRBD1 (6 bases). The germline V gene has CDR1 MGHDK and CDR2 SYGVNS. The CDR3 consists of 14 residues. The V and J ends lost 0 bases and 7 bases respectively, with 7 bases between them. DNA of the CDR3: TGTGCCAGCAGTGAATACAGGGGAAATTCACCCCTCCACTTT. Encoded protein: CASSEYRGNSPLHF.